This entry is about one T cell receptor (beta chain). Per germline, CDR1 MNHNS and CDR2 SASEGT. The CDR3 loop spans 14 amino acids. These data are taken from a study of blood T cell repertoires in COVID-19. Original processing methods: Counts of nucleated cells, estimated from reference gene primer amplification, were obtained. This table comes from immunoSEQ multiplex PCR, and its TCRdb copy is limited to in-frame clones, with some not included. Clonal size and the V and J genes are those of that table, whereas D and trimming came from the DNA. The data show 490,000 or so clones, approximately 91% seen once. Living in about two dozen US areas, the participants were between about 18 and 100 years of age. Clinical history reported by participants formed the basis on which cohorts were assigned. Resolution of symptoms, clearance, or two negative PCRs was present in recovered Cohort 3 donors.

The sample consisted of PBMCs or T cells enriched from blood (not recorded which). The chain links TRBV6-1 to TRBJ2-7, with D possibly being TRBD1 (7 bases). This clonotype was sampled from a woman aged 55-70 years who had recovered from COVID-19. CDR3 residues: CASSESAGQTTPIV. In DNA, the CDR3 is TGTGCCAGCAGTGAAAGCGCGGGACAGACGACCCCAATCGTC.